The TCR beta chain under discussion was sequenced for a study of Siglec-9 on CD8 T cells in melanoma. General study findings and limits: In melanoma tumors, a Siglec-9-marked effector memory CD8+ subset reportedly appeared to accumulate.

To note about this clone: Its antigen remains unknown.

The table came from immunoSEQ multiplex PCR; TCRdb's copy has only in-frame clones and leaves some out. The table includes around 570 clones, just over 60% detected once. This CDR3 contains 14 residues. The junction had 0 bases not matched to a gene; V was cut back by 0 bases and J by 5 bases. Germline-derived CDR1 and CDR2 are SGHRS and YFSETQ. Material for sequencing was Siglec-9+ CD8+ T cells sorted from blood. This receptor was identified in a human donor in good health. This chain uses TRBV5-1 with TRBJ1-5; 9 nucleotides agree with TRBD1. CDR3 protein: CASSLGQGDQPQHF. DNA of the CDR3: TGCGCCAGCAGCTTGGGACAGGGGGATCAGCCCCAGCATTTT. The whole variable domain, remainder taken from reference TRBV5-1 and TRBJ1-5, is KAGVTQTPRYLIKTRGQQVTLSCSPISGHRSVSWYQQTPGQGLQFLFEYFSETQRNKGNFPGRFSGRQFSNSRSEMNVSTLELGDSALYLCASSLGQGDQPQHFGDGTRLSIL.